These T cell receptor beta chains were read from a single sample in a study of shared clonotypes between healthy human individuals. The protocol was immunoSEQ multiplex PCR, while the TCRdb copy is restricted to in-frame clones and leaves out a portion. The sample shows over a million clones, more than 95% of them seen only once. The sequencing sample was made of naive CD4+ T cells sorted from blood. The receptors shown here come from a man aged 30 to 39 in good health. CDR3s leave out the opening cysteine and the closing phenylalanine or tryptophan. Each record gives: J gene, V gene, CDR3 protein.

TRBJ2-1 | TRBV4-1 | ASSQGVASSYNEQF
TRBJ2-3 | TRBV9 | ASSDRDRVSTDTQY
TRBJ2-2 | TRBV27 | ASSLTLAGGRTGELF
TRBJ1-1 | TRBV6-6 | ASSYGNRVLAEAF
TRBJ1-4 | TRBV5-1 | ASSLSGHYNEKLF
TRBJ1-1 | TRBV12-5 | ASGLEGGTEAF
TRBJ2-7 | TRBV28 | AASGAHFLSYEQY
TRBJ2-5 | TRBV2 | ATRELSSLQETQY
TRBJ2-1 | TRBV11-2 | ASSLGDPQYEQF
TRBJ1-1 | TRBV6-1 | ASSEWGQTEAF
TRBJ2-1 | TRBV5-4 | ASSLAAYSSDEQF
TRBJ1-4 | TRBV18 | ASSPGGLTNEKLF
TRBJ2-7 | TRBV6-1 | ASSERVGDGSYEQY
TRBJ2-3 | TRBV5-6 | ASSLGLAGTDTQY
TRBJ1-4 | TRBV6-1 | AGGKSRDEKLF
TRBJ2-1 | TRBV11-2 | ASSSYGRREGFGGEQF
TRBJ1-1 | TRBV9 | ASSVGNSVTEAF
TRBJ2-2 | TRBV29-1 | SARQGATGELF
TRBJ2-3 | TRBV19 | ASSLGTTTDTQY
TRBJ1-2 | TRBV6-5 | ASSRQGTNYGYT
TRBJ1-3 | TRBV7-2 | ASSLAYYSGNTIY
TRBJ2-7 | TRBV7-6 | ASSFRAGFGTYEQY
TRBJ2-5 | TRBV6-5 | ASSYQGTSFETQY
TRBJ2-7 | TRBV5-5 | ASSTPSYEQY
TRBJ1-5 | TRBV7-9 | ASSFSGGAGLGVNQPQH
TRBJ2-7 | TRBV28 | ASSTTGTGFYEQY
TRBJ2-5 | TRBV6-1 | ASRADPYQETQY
TRBJ2-7 | TRBV28 | ASIEGARNEQY
TRBJ2-7 | TRBV21-1 | ASMASGITYEQY
TRBJ2-2 | TRBV2 | ASKRDSQGSPTGELF